Listed below are T cell receptor beta chains from one sample, sequenced in a study of T cell repertoires in cytomegalovirus infection. TCRdb reprocessed the reads with MiXCR, giving one entry per CDR3 protein. The top ten hold 7.5% to 9% of the sample, which has approximately 630,000 distinct CDR3 sequences, roughly 26% seen once. Sequenced material: CD8+ T cells from PBMCs. These receptors originate from a human donor in good health (CMV status not recorded). Some clones in this sample may be carry-over from other donors' samples. Both conserved end residues are part of each CDR3. D genes are given only for firm matches. Clone size, where shown, is once, few, many, or a class for clones that have expanded.

V gene,clone size,D gene,J gene,CDR3 DNA,CDR3 protein
TRBV4-3,many,TRBD2,TRBJ2-2,TGCGCCAGCAGCGAGGCGGGGGGTACCGGGGAGCTGTTTTTT,CASSEAGGTGELFF
TRBV7-6,.,TRBD1,TRBJ2-1,TGTGCCAACAGTACCGGGACAGGGGGGGGTAATGAGCAGTTCTTC,CANSTGTGGGNEQFF
TRBV9,.,TRBD1,TRBJ1-2,TGTGCCAGCAGCGGCCCCGGGACAGGGCAAGGAGATGGCTACACCTTC,CASSGPGTGQGDGYTF
TRBV7-8,many,TRBD1,TRBJ2-1,TGTGCCAGCAGCCTACCGACAGGGGATATCGTCGCAGGCTACAATGAGCAGTTCTTC,CASSLPTGDIVAGYNEQFF
TRBV7-9,many,.,TRBJ2-5,TGTGCCAGCAGCTTAGCGGGGAAGGAGACCCAGTACTTC,CASSLAGKETQYF
TRBV27,many,.,TRBJ2-2,TGTGCCAGCACCGCAGGTTACACCGGGGAGCTGTTTTTT,CASTAGYTGELFF
TRBV28,.,TRBD2,TRBJ2-1,TGTGCCAGCAGCCTCTCACTAGCGGGTTACTCCTACAATGAGCAGTTCTTC,CASSLSLAGYSYNEQFF
TRBV24-1,few,TRBD2,TRBJ2-1,TGTGCCACCAGTGATCTCGACGGGGGGACTGAGCAGTTCTTC,CATSDLDGGTEQFF
TRBV29-1,.,TRBD1,TRBJ2-2,TGCAGCTTCCGGGACAGGAACACCGGGGAGCTGTTTTTT,CSFRDRNTGELFF
TRBV12-5,few,.,TRBJ2-1,TGTGCTAGTGGTCTATCTCAAGGAACGTTTCCCAATGAGCAGTTCTTC,CASGLSQGTFPNEQFF
TRBV7-6,few,TRBD1,TRBJ1-1,TGTGCCAGCAGCTTCTCGACAGGGGGTACGGAAGCTTTCTTT,CASSFSTGGTEAFF
TRBV20-1,.,.,TRBJ1-2,TGCAGTGCTAGAGACAAGGGGGTTTCACCGGCCTATGGCTACACCTTC,CSARDKGVSPAYGYTF
TRBV7-6,many,TRBD1,TRBJ1-1,TGTGCCAGCAGCCTCAGGGGGCAGACTGAAGCTTTCTTT,CASSLRGQTEAFF
TRBV7-9,many,.,TRBJ1-5,TGTGCCAGCAGCGATCGGTATCAGCCCCAGCATTTT,CASSDRYQPQHF
TRBV20-1,.,.,TRBJ2-2,TGCAGTGCCCTACTCAGGGAGGACACCGGGGAGCTGTTTTTT,CSALLREDTGELFF
TRBV12-3/TRBV12-4,.,.,TRBJ2-5,TGTGCCAGCACATCGGGATCTCGAGAGACCCAGTACTTC,CASTSGSRETQYF
TRBV25-1,.,.,TRBJ1-2,TGTGCCAGCAGTGAATCAGAGACTTCGCGCCGTATAACATTCTATGGCTACACCTTC,CASSESETSRRITFYGYTF
TRBV7-2,many,.,TRBJ1-5,TGTGCCAGCAGCTCCGTAGTCGGGCCCTTCAATCAGCCCCAGCATTTT,CASSSVVGPFNQPQHF
TRBV5-5,once,TRBD2,TRBJ2-1,TGTGCCAGCAGGGACGCCGGGACTATCAATGAGCAGTTCTTC,CASRDAGTINEQFF
TRBV19,.,TRBD1,TRBJ1-3,TGTGCCAGTAGTCCTCGACAGGGGGCAAGCGGAAACACCATATATTTT,CASSPRQGASGNTIYF
TRBV7-2,many,.,TRBJ2-5,TGTGCCAGCAGCTCCCGCTTCCCTCCGGGGGAGACCCAGTACTTC,CASSSRFPPGETQYF
TRBV5-6,.,.,TRBJ2-1,TGTGCCAGCAGCTTGAGACGGAAGAGTGAGCAGTTCTTC,CASSLRRKSEQFF
TRBV7-9,few,TRBD2,TRBJ2-2,TGTGCCAGCAGCCCATCCGGACTAGCGGGGTTACCCGGGGAGCTGTTTTTT,CASSPSGLAGLPGELFF
TRBV10-1,.,.,TRBJ2-7,TGCGCCAGCCGAATAGACGAGCAGTACTTC,CASRIDEQYF
TRBV6-6,many,.,TRBJ2-2,TGTGCCAGCAGTTACGCTCTGGGCCCCTCGTCCGGGGAGCTGTTTTTT,CASSYALGPSSGELFF
TRBV27,few,TRBD2,TRBJ2-2,TGTGCCAGCAGTTTATCGACGAGCGGGGGGGCAGGCGGGGAGCTGTTTTTT,CASSLSTSGGAGGELFF
TRBV20-1,once,.,TRBJ2-1,TGCAGTGCTAGACTACCCCACAATGAGCAGTTCTTC,CSARLPHNEQFF
TRBV29-1,few,TRBD2,TRBJ2-7,TGCAGCGTTGAAGGAGCGGGGGGGCTTTACGAGCAGTACTTC,CSVEGAGGLYEQYF
TRBV28,.,TRBD2,TRBJ2-3,TGTGCCAGCAGTTTACCCTCTCGCGGGGGGGACACAGATACGCAGTATTTT,CASSLPSRGGDTDTQYF
TRBV5-1,.,TRBD1,TRBJ2-6,TGCGCCAGCAGCTCTTCCGGACAGGGTGGGACTGGGGCCAACGTCCTGACTTTC,CASSSSGQGGTGANVLTF
TRBV11-3,.,.,TRBJ1-1,TGTGCCAGCAGCTTTTCGGGAAATGAAGCTTTCTTT,CASSFSGNEAFF
TRBV27,.,.,TRBJ2-2,TGTGCCAGCAGCTGGGACGGATCGAACACCGGGGAGCTGTTTTTT,CASSWDGSNTGELFF
TRBV7-2,many,.,TRBJ2-7,TGTGCCAGCTTCTCCTACGAGCAGTACTTC,CASFSYEQYF
TRBV19,.,.,TRBJ2-1,TGTGCCAGTAGTATAGATGCGGGGGCCACCTACAATGAGCAGTTCTTC,CASSIDAGATYNEQFF
TRBV2,.,TRBD1,TRBJ1-2,TGTGCCAGCAGTTGGTCCGGGACAGCTCCCAAGTATGGCTACACCTTC,CASSWSGTAPKYGYTF